This T cell receptor beta chain is from a study of shared clonotypes between healthy human individuals. The study's findings and limits: Among four donors, roughly 5.5% of naive CD4 clonotypes were found in common. Few donors restricted represented genetic and exposure-history diversity.

TCRdb's copy holds only in-frame clones and misses some; the assay was immunoSEQ multiplex PCR. The table shows over 2 million clones, with just under 95% occurring only once. Points on this clone: Its antigen is unknown.

CD45RO-negative cells were positively selected for CCR7, leaving out terminally differentiated effector memory CD45RA+ cells. V trimming: 9 bases; J trimming: 3 bases; junction bases outside the gene matches: 13. Germline loops: CDR1 LNHDA, CDR2 SQIVND (reference sequence). The CDR3 covers 16 residues. This TCR came from a man aged 18-30 years in good health. The sample consisted of naive CD8+ T cells sorted from blood. The gene calls are TRBV19 and TRBJ2-3, with 9 bases aligning to TRBD1. Here the CDR3 DNA reads TGTGCCAGCACGGACAGGGGCGCCCTGGGAACAGATACGCAGTATTTT. Encoded protein: CASTDRGALGTDTQYF.